The clone carrying this T cell receptor beta chain showed up just a few times. What it binds is not known. This entry belongs to a study of spatial heterogeneity in lung cancer. Study-level information: In raw reads, more than 8.5 appearances on average were recorded for each unique TCR and UMI combination.

The time point denotes: sample taken at primary tumor resection. Unsorted samples of tumor, nontumor lung or frozen PBMC had their whole RNA sequenced. Samples came from 65 to 75 TRACERx patients with untreated early-stage lung cancer. The length of the CDR3 is 15 residues. The germline V gene has CDR1 LGHNA and CDR2 YSLEER. Trimming removed 1 base from V and 3 bases from J, with 13 bases in between. Individual TCR cDNA molecules each bore their own unique molecular identifier. TCRdb independently ran MiXCR on the 5' RACE reads; one entry per CDR3 protein. The table includes approximately 90,000 distinct CDR3 sequences, approximately 8.9% detected once. General study results and limits: Ubiquitous expanded tumor TCRs showed up in blood more at resection than follow-up.

V is TRBV4-3 and J is TRBJ2-7; D unresolved. Sequenced material: PBMCs, taken at surgery. The clonotype originates from a male donor with early-stage non-small cell lung cancer. CDR3 nucleotides: TGCGCCAGCAGCCAAGGTTATAGCTTAAGCTACGAGCAGTACTTC. It codes for CASSQGYSLSYEQYF.